Detailed here is one T cell receptor beta chain. Original analysis: Reference gene primer amplification gave estimated nucleated cell counts. TCRdb's copy holds only in-frame clones and misses some; the assay was immunoSEQ multiplex PCR. V and J calls plus clone size are reproduced from that table; the DNA served to infer D and trimming. Here the sample spans nearly 60,000 clones, under 90% being singletons. These data come from a study of blood T cell repertoires in COVID-19. The overall study: COVID-19 samples collected from the United States, Italy and Spain covered acute and convalescent phases. T cells, B-cell-depleted T cells, or PBMCs supplied cDNA or gDNA.

This TCR came from a man aged 35 to 55 with active COVID-19. The sequenced material came from peripheral blood.

The CDR3 DNA is TGCGCCAGCAGCTTGGCTATCGCCAAGGACGAGGGATATGGCTACACCTTC. This codes for CASSLAIAKDEGYGYTF. The V gene is TRBV5-1, the J gene TRBJ1-2; D gene ambiguous. The CDR3 covers 17 residues. V lost 0 bases to trimming and J lost 5 bases, with 20 bases between them. Germline CDR1 and CDR2: SGHRS and YFSETQ.